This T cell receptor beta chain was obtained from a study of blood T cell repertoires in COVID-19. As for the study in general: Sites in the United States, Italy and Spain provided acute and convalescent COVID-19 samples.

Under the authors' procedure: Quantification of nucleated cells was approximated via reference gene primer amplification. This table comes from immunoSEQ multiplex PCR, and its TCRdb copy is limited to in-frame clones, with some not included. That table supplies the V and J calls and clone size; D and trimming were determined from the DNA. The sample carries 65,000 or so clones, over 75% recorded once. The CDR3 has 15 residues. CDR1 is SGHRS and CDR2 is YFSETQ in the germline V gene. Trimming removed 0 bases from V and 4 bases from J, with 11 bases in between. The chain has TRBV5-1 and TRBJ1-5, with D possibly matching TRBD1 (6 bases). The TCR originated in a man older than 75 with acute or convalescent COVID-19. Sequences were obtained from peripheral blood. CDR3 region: CASSLDAGVNQPQHF. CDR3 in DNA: TGCGCCAGCAGCTTGGACGCAGGGGTGAATCAGCCCCAGCATTTT.